Below, 22 T cell receptor beta chains from the same sample are listed, as sequenced in a study of blood T cells in healthy people across ages. A second PCR of 7 to 11 cycles used a sample-barcoded 5' primer and a J-beta primer mix. TCRdb ran MiXCR on the 5' RACE reads and lists one entry per CDR3 protein. Of more than 800,000 distinct CDR3 sequences listed, 25% to 35% are singletons. The sequenced material came from blood. These receptors originate from an elderly woman in good health.

Concerning this clonotype itself: Being one base from a much bigger clone, this may be a read error. The rearrangement uses TRBV3-1 and TRBJ2-7, with D tentatively TRBD1 (6 bases). The assigned J gene may be wrong: the sequence end matches TRBJ2-4 better. Germline V gives CDR1 LGHDT, CDR2 YNNKEL (reference sequence). CDR3 length equals 12 residues. The CDR3 reads CASNLGGRIQYF. The CDR3 DNA reads as TGTGCCAGCAACCTAGGGGGACGCATTCAGTACTTC.

This clonotype appeared a few times. CDR3 DNA sequence: TGTGCCAGCAGCTTAGATCTGTCGCAGCTTTTCCTCTATGGCTACACCTTC. Protein product: CASSLDLSQLFLYGYTF. The genes are TRBV7-2 and TRBJ1-2; no firm D call. The V end was cut by 1 base, the J end by 4 bases, with 19 bases between. CDR3 length: 17 residues. Germline V CDR1 and CDR2: SGHTA, FQGNSA.

This clonotype was seen many times. The rearrangement uses TRBV6-2 or TRBV6-3 and TRBJ1-5, with TRBD1 matching 8 bases. V lost 7 bases to trimming and J lost 0 bases; unmatched junction nucleotides: 14. CDR3 size: 18 residues. Germline V gene data show CDR1 as MNHEY and CDR2 as SVGEGT. CDR3 sequence: CASTRTRRDRNSNQPQHF. CDR3 coding DNA: TGTGCCAGCACCCGAACCAGAAGGGACAGGAATAGCAATCAGCCCCAGCATTTT.

This clonotype was seen repeatedly, ten times or more. This rearrangement joins TRBV20-1 to TRBJ2-7, with 7 bases aligning to TRBD2. There are 14 residues in the CDR3. Trimming took 3 bases from V and 3 from J; bases not matched to a gene: 8. Looked up from germline, CDR1 is DFQATT and CDR2 is SNEGSKA (reference sequence). For the CDR3, the DNA is TGCAGTGCTAGCGGACTAGGGAGCAGCTACGAGCAGTACTTC. Translating it yields CSASGLGSSYEQYF.

In its sample, this clonotype was seen once. A read error is possible here, since a much larger clone lies one base away. The chain has TRBV6-6 and TRBJ2-1; tentatively, D is TRBD2 (5 bases). The closer fit of TRBJ2-7 to the DNA end suggests the J call may be wrong. Germline values: CDR1 MNHNY, CDR2 SVGAGI (reference sequence). This CDR3 contains 14 residues. CDR3 residues: CASSNPSFGVEQYF. The CDR3 DNA follows: TGTGCCAGCAGCAACCCGAGCTTCGGGGTAGAGCAGTACTTC.

In its sample, this clonotype was seen many times. The V call is TRBV6-2 or TRBV6-3, the J call TRBJ1-6; perhaps TRBD1 as D (5 bases). V was clipped by 6 bases and J by 6 bases, with 12 bases between them. Germline V lookup: CDR1 MNHEY, CDR2 SVGEGT. The CDR3 is 14 residues long. The CDR3: CASRSGTANSPLHF. The CDR3 DNA reads as TGTGCCAGCAGATCCGGGACGGCTAATTCACCCCTCCACTTT.

V and J are TRBV2 and TRBJ1-4; 7 bases align to TRBD1. Germline loops: CDR1 SNHLY, CDR2 FYNNEI. J lost 7 bases, V lost 7 bases, and 9 bases had no gene match. This CDR3 region has 14 residues. The CDR3 DNA follows: TGTGCCAGCACCAGACAGGGCGGGAGTGAAAAACTGTTTTTT. Protein: CASTRQGGSEKLFF. Filled out from reference TRBV2 and TRBJ1-4, the complete variable domain reads EPEVTQTPSHQVTQMGQEVILRCVPISNHLYFYWYRQILGQKVEFLVSFYNNEISEKSEIFDDQFSVERPDGSNFTLKIRSTKLEDSAMYFCASTRQGGSEKLFFGSGTQLSVL.

This clonotype was seen more than once but under ten times. The chain combines TRBV27 with TRBJ2-6, with 8 bases matching TRBD2. The germline V gene has CDR1 MNHEY and CDR2 SMNVEV (reference sequence). The CDR3 is 16 residues long. J gave up 4 bases and V 7 bases, and 9 bases lay outside the gene matches. The chain's CDR3 is CASNERGPAGANVLTF. The CDR3 DNA follows: TGTGCCAGCAACGAGCGGGGGCCGGCCGGGGCCAACGTCCTGACTTTC.

Concerning this clonotype: This may stem from a read error, because a much larger clone lies one nucleotide away. CDR3 sequence reads: CSSKGQGTYNEQFF. The CDR3 DNA reads TGTTCCAGCAAAGGACAGGGGACCTACAATGAGCAGTTCTTC. The rearrangement uses TRBV7-9 and TRBJ2-1; 9 nucleotides match TRBD1. The germline gives CDR1 SEHNR, CDR2 FQNEAQ (reference sequence). CDR3 length: 14 residues.

CDR3 loop: CATRGAGRDLPEYF. CDR3 nucleotide sequence: TGCGCGACGAGGGGGGCCGGCAGGGATCTCCCCGAGTACTTC. This sequence joins TRBV10-2 and TRBJ2-5, with D perhaps TRBD1 or TRBD2 (6 bases each). The CDR3 covers 14 residues. Germline-derived CDR1 and CDR2 are WSHSY and SAAADI.

The rearrangement joins TRBV7-2 to TRBJ2-1; D unresolved. Trimming removed 4 bases at V and 9 bases at J, with 16 bases between. The CDR3 spans 14 residues. From germline, CDR1 is SGHTA and CDR2 FQGNSA. CDR3 residues: CASSSPKPAGEQFF. CDR3 bases: TGTGCCAGCAGCTCGCCCAAGCCGGCCGGTGAGCAGTTCTTC.

This clonotype showed up many times. The DNA for the CDR3 is TGTGCCAGCAGCCCAGGGACAGCCAACACAGATACGCAGTATTTT. It translates to CASSPGTANTDTQYF. The V call is TRBV7-7, the J call TRBJ2-3; 7 bases are a match to TRBD1. Trimming removed 5 bases from V and 2 bases from J; junction bases left unmatched: 7. The germline V gene encodes CDR1 SSHAT and CDR2 FNYEAQ (reference sequence). The CDR3 is made up of 15 amino acids.

A remark on this clonotype: A much larger clone sits a single nucleotide away, making a read error possible. The V call is TRBV7-9, the J call TRBJ2-1; 7 positions agree with TRBD2. V shed 11 bases, J shed 6 bases, and the junction held 16 bases outside the gene matches. This CDR3 comprises 15 residues. Germline CDR1 reads SEHNR; CDR2 reads FQNEAQ (reference sequence). The CDR3 DNA sequence: TGTGCCGGCGCGGGGGAGCTGGGGAGGGGCAATGAGCAGTTCTTC. This sequence encodes CAGAGELGRGNEQFF.

About this clonotype: This may be a read error: a much more frequent sequence differs by one nucleotide. V usage is TRBV12-3 or TRBV12-4 and J usage is TRBJ2-5; 8 bases are shared with TRBD1. The CDR3 has 14 residues. V was pared by 6 bases and J by 5 bases, with 8 bases of the junction left unmatched. The CDR3 protein is CASSYGTGWETQYF. The CDR3 nucleotides are TGTGCCAGCAGCTACGGGACAGGTTGGGAGACCCAGTACTTC.

This clonotype appeared many times. J is TRBJ2-1 and V is TRBV6-2 or TRBV6-3; the D gene is possibly TRBD2 (7 bases). This CDR3 is 15 amino acids long. Germline CDR1 reads MNHEY; CDR2 reads SVGEGT. V dropped 2 bases and J dropped 6 bases, with 14 bases sitting between them. The CDR3 region is CASSYVRGLANEQFF. The CDR3 nucleotides are TGTGCCAGCAGTTACGTGCGGGGGCTCGCCAATGAGCAGTTCTTC.

The rearrangement joins TRBV6-2 or TRBV6-3 to TRBJ1-1; TRBD1 is a possible D gene (5 bases). Trimming removed 4 bases at V and 0 bases at J, with 15 bases between. Germline values: CDR1 MNHEY, CDR2 SVGEGT. CDR3 size: 16 residues. CDR3 sequence: CASSSWGRAMNTEAFF. Written as DNA, the CDR3 is TGTGCCAGCAGTTCCTGGGGCAGGGCGATGAACACTGAAGCTTTCTTT.

As concerns this clonotype: Possible read error: a much larger clone is one base away. Written as DNA, the CDR3 is TGTGCCAGCAGCTTAGGACTAGCGGCATACAATGAGCAGTACTTC. It yields the protein CASSLGLAAYNEQYF. This chain joins TRBV7-2 and TRBJ2-5; TRBD2 matches at 9 bases. The CDR3 spans 15 residues. Germline values: CDR1 SGHTA, CDR2 FQGNSA. Trimming at V came to 1 base and at J to 11 bases, leaving 11 bases not matched to a gene.

The sample holds many counts of this clonotype. V gene TRBV7-9 combines with J gene TRBJ1-4, with 8 bases aligning to TRBD1. V trimming: 4 bases; J trimming: 14 bases; junction bases outside the gene matches: 12. Germline values: CDR1 SEHNR, CDR2 FQNEAQ (reference sequence). The CDR3 runs to 14 residues. For the CDR3, the DNA is TGTGCCAGCAGCTCCGGGACAGGAGGGGCGCGGCTGTTTTTT. The encoded protein is CASSSGTGGARLFF.

Turning to this clonotype: The junction does not match germline at one end; this may be a read error. The genes are TRBV7-7 and TRBJ2-2; 11 bases agree with TRBD2. Looked up from germline, CDR1 is SSHAT and CDR2 is FNYEAQ (reference sequence). The CDR3 length is 16 residues. For the CDR3, the DNA is TGTGCTAGCAGCCATAGCGGGGGGGCAGGCACCGGGGAGCTGTTTTTT. Translated, it gives CASSHSGGAGTGELFF.

This chain uses TRBV5-6 with TRBJ2-5; 9 bases are a match to TRBD1. The CDR3 is 15 residues long. V lost 3 bases and J lost 5; bases outside the gene matches: 8. Germline V gives CDR1 SGHDT, CDR2 YYEEEE. The CDR3 protein is CASSSGTGLLETQYF. The DNA of the CDR3 is TGTGCCAGCAGCTCCGGGACAGGGCTTTTGGAGACCCAGTACTTC.

This clonotype was detected ten times or more. The J gene is TRBJ1-2, the V gene TRBV14; D gene uncertain. The CDR3 has 14 amino acids. The V end lost 1 base, the J end lost 8 bases, and 14 bases lay between the germline ends. CDR1 is SGHDN and CDR2 is FVKESK in the germline V gene. This CDR3 reads CASSQGTEVRGYTF. The DNA of the CDR3 is TGTGCCAGCAGCCAAGGGACGGAGGTGAGAGGCTACACCTTC.

The rearrangement uses TRBV30 and TRBJ2-5; 12 bases are a match to TRBD2. The germline V gene has CDR1 GTSNPN and CDR2 SVGIG (reference sequence). Losses at the gene ends were 2 bases for V and 5 bases for J; bases not matched to a gene: 12. There are 17 residues in the CDR3. CDR3 sequence (DNA): TGTGCCTGGAGTCCAAGGACTAGCGGGGACCGTGGGGAGACCCAGTACTTC. Protein product: CAWSPRTSGDRGETQYF.